This TCR beta chain stems from a study of T cell changes during pregnancy in multiple sclerosis. Profiled with immunoSEQ multiplex PCR; TCRdb holds only in-frame clones, not every one. The repertoire includes more than 35,000 clones, about 91% of them detected once, and over 0.45% sits in the top ten. The CDR3 consists of 15 residues. Trimming removed 6 bases at V and 7 bases at J, with 19 bases between. Germline assignment: CDR1 MNHEY and CDR2 SMNVEV (reference sequence). The gene calls are TRBV27 and TRBJ2-1; D possibly corresponds to TRBD1 (7 bases). This material consisted of CD4+ T cells from peripheral blood mononuclear cells, taken in the third trimester of pregnancy. This receptor was taken from a female donor in good health, enrolled as a control in a pregnancy study. CDR3 loop: CASSGWVQGGNEQFF. The DNA for the CDR3 is TGTGCCAGCAGCGGGTGGGTTCAGGGGGGTAATGAGCAGTTCTTC.